One sample yielded the 3 T cell receptor beta chains listed below, sequenced in a study of OX40 agonist ivuxolimab in advanced cancers. Using immunoSEQ multiplex PCR, the repertoire was profiled, and TCRdb retains in-frame clones only, with some absent. The sample carries 60,000 or so clones, 85% recorded once. The source material was CD4+ or CD8+ T cells sorted from blood, sampled in a trial of the OX40 agonist ivuxolimab. Receptors were obtained from an adult with an advanced solid tumor such as melanoma, head and neck, liver or kidney cancer.

The rearrangement uses TRBV7-8 and TRBJ2-1; the D is unclear. Germline CDR1 SGHVS, CDR2 FQNEAQ. The V and J ends lost 4 bases and 5 bases respectively, with 15 bases between them. This CDR3 region has 15 residues. The CDR3 bases are TGTGCCAGCAGCTCCCATCGAACTCGAAACAATGAGCAGTTCTTC. Translated: CASSSHRTRNNEQFF.

The chain combines TRBV30 with TRBJ2-1, with 8 bases lining up with TRBD2. V shed 4 bases and J 6 bases; nucleotides not matched to a gene: 14. This CDR3 is built from 16 residues. CDR1 GTSNPN and CDR2 SVGIG come from the germline V gene (reference sequence). CDR3: CAWMGGPGRAANEQFF. The CDR3 nucleotides are TGTGCCTGGATGGGGGGGCCCGGGAGGGCTGCCAATGAGCAGTTCTTC.

The gene calls are TRBV7-9 and TRBJ1-1; D not resolved. Germline loops: CDR1 SEHNR, CDR2 FQNEAQ (reference sequence). V was trimmed by 1 base and J by 0 bases, leaving 6 bases between them. CDR3 length: 14 residues. The CDR3 nucleotides read TGTGCCAGCAGCTTAGGATCGGTGAACACTGAAGCTTTCTTT. This translates into CASSLGSVNTEAFF.